This T cell receptor (beta chain) emerged from a study of PD-L1 blockade in urothelial cancer. Produced via immunoSEQ multiplex PCR; TCRdb's table is partial and in-frame only. The sample includes about 28,000 clones, 75% to 90% of them seen just once. The sample in question was PBMCs, obtained around atezolizumab (anti-PD-L1) treatment. The sequence was collected from a middle-aged man with urothelial cancer.

In nucleotides, the CDR3 is TGCAGCGTTTCTAGGGGTATCGACGAGCAGTACTTC. The encoded protein is CSVSRGIDEQYF. The chain recombines TRBV29-1 with TRBJ2-7; D possibly corresponds to TRBD1 (5 bases). The germline V and J ends were trimmed by 5 bases and 5 bases, with 13 bases remaining between them. This CDR3 region has 12 residues. Germline CDR1 is SQVTM and CDR2 is ANQGSEA.